The source of this T cell receptor beta chain is a study of shared clonotypes between healthy human individuals. The CDR3 covers 15 residues. The ends lost 2 bases at V and 4 bases at J; junction bases unmatched: 4. The germline V gene has CDR1 SGHTA and CDR2 FQGTGA. Sequenced by immunoSEQ multiplex PCR; TCRdb stores in-frame clones only, minus some. The sample records around 2.5 million clones, over 85% being singletons. Source material: naive CD4+ T cells from PBMCs. The subset was: CD45RA+ positively selected. This TCR derives from a man aged 18 to 35 in good health. Some clones in this sample may be carry-over from other donors' samples. This chain uses TRBV7-3 with TRBJ2-1; 8 bases are shared with TRBD2. The CDR3 is CASSLGTSRYNEQFF. In nucleotides, the CDR3 is TGTGCCAGCAGCTTAGGGACTAGTAGGTACAATGAGCAGTTCTTC.